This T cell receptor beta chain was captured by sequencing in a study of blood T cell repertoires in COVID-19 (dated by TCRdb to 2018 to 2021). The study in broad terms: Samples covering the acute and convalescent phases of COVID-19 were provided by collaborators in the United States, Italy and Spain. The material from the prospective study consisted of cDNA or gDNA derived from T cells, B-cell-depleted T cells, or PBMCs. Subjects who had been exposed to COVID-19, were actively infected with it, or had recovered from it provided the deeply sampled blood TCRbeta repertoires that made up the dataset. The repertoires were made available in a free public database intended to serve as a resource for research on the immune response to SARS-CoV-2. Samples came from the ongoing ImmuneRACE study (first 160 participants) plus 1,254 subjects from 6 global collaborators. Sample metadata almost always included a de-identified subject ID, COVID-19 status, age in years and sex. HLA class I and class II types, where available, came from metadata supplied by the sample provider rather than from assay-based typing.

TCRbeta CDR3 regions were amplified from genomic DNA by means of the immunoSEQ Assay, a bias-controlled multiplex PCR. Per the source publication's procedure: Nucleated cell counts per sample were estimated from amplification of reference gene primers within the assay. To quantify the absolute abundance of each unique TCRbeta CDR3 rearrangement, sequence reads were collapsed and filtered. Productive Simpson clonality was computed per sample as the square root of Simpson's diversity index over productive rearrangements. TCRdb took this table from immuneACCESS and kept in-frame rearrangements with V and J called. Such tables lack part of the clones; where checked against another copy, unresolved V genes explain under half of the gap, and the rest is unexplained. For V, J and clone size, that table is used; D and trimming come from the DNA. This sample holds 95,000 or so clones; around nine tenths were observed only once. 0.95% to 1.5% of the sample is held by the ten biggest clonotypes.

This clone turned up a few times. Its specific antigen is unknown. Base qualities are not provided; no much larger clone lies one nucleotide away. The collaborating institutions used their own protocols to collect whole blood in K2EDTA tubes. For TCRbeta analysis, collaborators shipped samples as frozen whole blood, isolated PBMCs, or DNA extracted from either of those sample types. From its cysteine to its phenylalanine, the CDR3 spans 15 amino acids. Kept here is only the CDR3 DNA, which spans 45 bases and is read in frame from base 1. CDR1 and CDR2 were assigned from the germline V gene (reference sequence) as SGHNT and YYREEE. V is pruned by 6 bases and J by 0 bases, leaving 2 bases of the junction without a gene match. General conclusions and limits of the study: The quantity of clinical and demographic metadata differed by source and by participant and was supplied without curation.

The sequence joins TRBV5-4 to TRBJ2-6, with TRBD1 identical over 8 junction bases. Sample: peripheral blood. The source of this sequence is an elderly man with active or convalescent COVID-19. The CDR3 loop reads CASTTGGSGANVLTF. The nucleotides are TGTGCCAGCACTACAGGGGGCTCTGGGGCCAACGTCCTGACTTTC. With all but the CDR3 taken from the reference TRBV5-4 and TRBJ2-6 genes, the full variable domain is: ETGVTQSPTHLIKTRGQQVTLRCSSQSGHNTVSWYQQALGQGPQFIFQYYREEENGRGNFPPRFSGLQFPNYSSELNVNALELDDSALYLCASTTGGSGANVLTFGAGSRLTVL.